In this sample, the clone carrying this TCR beta chain turned up a few times. These data belong to a study of blood T cell repertoires in COVID-19. This CDR3 spans 12 amino acids. The method was immunoSEQ multiplex PCR; TCRdb's version includes in-frame clones alone and lacks a portion of them. Of under 170,000 clones listed, approximately 90% are singletons. This chain links TRBV21-1 with TRBJ1-2; TRBD1 is the table's D call, not checked against the DNA. TRBV21-1 is labeled a pseudogene. This receptor was taken from a woman aged 55-69 years with active or convalescent COVID-19. Sequencing was done on a sample of peripheral blood. The CDR3 is CASSRHRLGYTF. The CDR3 DNA reads as TGTGCCAGCAGCCGTCACAGGCTCGGCTACACCTTC.